This entry is about one T cell receptor beta chain. Its target is unknown. The data were obtained in a study of cytomegalovirus exposure and HLA in healthy donors. Both 60 Vbeta primers and 13 Jbeta primers went into the PCR. Generated by immunoSEQ multiplex PCR, the TCRdb table keeps only in-frame clones and is missing some. The sample holds some 130,000 clones, roughly 9.8% seen once. General observations from the study: Later analysis reportedly placed an Asian-associated ancestry cluster below the roughly 630-donor mean in N-insertions. It was assumed in the presence/absence analyses that sequencing depth was roughly uniform across donors.

The CDR3 contains 15 residues. V lost 0 bases to trimming and J lost 9 bases, with 15 bases between them. Germline CDR1 is MNHEY and CDR2 is SVGAGI. Sequencing used PBMCs. The rearrangement joins TRBV6-5 to TRBJ1-5, with D tentatively TRBD1 (6 bases). The source is a man aged 50-59 years in good health and CMV-seronegative. CDR3 nucleotides: TGTGCCAGCAGTTACTCGAGGCAGGGGAGGGGGCCCCAGCATTTT. Protein sequence: CASSYSRQGRGPQHF.